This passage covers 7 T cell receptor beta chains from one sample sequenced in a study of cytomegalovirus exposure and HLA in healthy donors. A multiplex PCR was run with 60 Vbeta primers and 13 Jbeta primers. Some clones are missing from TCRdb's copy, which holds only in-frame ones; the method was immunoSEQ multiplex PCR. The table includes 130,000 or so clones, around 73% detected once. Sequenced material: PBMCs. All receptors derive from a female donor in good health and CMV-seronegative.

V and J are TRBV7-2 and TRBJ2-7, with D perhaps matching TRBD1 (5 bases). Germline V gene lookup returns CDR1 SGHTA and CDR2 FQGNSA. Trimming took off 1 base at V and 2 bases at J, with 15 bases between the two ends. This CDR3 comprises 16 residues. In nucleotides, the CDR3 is TGTGCCAGCAGCTTAGTTGGAACAGGTCCGACCTACGAGCAGTACTTC. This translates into CASSLVGTGPTYEQYF.

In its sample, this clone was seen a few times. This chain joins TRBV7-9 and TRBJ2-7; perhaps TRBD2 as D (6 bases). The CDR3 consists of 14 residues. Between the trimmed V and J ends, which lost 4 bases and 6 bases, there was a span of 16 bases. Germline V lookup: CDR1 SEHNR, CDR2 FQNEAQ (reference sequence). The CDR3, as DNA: TGTGCCAGCAGCTACCAGACGGGGGAAGGCGAGCAGTACTTC. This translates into CASSYQTGEGEQYF.

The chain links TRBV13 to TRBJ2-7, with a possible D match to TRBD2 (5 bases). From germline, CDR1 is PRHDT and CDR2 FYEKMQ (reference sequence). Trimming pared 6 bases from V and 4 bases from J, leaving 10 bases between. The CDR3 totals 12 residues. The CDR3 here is CASRSGSYEQYF. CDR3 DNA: TGTGCCAGCAGATCGGGGTCATACGAGCAGTACTTC. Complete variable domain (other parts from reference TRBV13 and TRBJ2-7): AAGVIQSPRHLIKEKRETATLKCYPIPRHDTVYWYQQGPGQDPQFLISFYEKMQSDKGSIPDRFSAQQFSDYHSELNMSSLELGDSALYFCASRSGSYEQYFGPGTRLTVT.

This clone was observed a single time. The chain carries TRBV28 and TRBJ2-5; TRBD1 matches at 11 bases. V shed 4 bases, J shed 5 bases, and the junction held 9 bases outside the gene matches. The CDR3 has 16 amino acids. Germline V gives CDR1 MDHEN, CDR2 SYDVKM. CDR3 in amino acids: CASSSHGQGARETQYF. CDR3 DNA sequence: TGTGCCAGCAGTTCCCACGGACAGGGGGCGAGGGAGACCCAGTACTTC.

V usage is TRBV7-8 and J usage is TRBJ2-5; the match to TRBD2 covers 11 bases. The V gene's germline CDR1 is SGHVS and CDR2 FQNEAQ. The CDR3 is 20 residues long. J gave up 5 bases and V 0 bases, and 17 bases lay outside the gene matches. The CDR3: CASSLAQPLAGGSMLETQYF. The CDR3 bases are TGTGCCAGCAGCTTAGCGCAGCCCCTAGCGGGAGGATCCATGTTGGAGACCCAGTACTTC.

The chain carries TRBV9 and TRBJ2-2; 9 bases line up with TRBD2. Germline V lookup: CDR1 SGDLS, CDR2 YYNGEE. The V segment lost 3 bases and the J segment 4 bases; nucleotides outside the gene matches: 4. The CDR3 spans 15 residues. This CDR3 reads CASSGSGSGTGELFF. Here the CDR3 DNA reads TGTGCCAGCAGCGGTAGCGGGAGCGGCACCGGGGAGCTGTTTTTT.

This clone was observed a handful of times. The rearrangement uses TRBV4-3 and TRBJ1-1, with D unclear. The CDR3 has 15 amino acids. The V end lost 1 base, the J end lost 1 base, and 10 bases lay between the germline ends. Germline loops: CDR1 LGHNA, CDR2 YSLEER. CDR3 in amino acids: CASSQVLGENTEAFF. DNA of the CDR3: TGCGCCAGCAGCCAAGTTTTGGGAGAGAACACTGAAGCTTTCTTT.